A single sample gave rise to the 15 T cell receptor beta chains below, sequenced in a study of blood T cell repertoires in COVID-19. The protocol was immunoSEQ multiplex PCR, while the TCRdb copy is restricted to in-frame clones and leaves out a portion. The sample lists about 52,000 clones; roughly 87% were seen once. Source material: peripheral blood. The source is a human donor with active COVID-19. The donor label of this sample is uncertain.

V and J are TRBV14 and TRBJ2-7, with 7 bases aligning to TRBD1. This CDR3 region has 13 residues. The J segment lost 3 bases and the V segment lost 4 bases, leaving 3 bases of the junction unmatched. The germline V gene has CDR1 SGHDN and CDR2 FVKESK. CDR3 coding DNA: TGTGCCAGCAGCCGACAGGGTGGCTACGAGCAGTACTTC. Amino acids: CASSRQGGYEQYF.

This sequence joins TRBV6-5 and TRBJ2-1; TRBD1 aligns across 10 bases. There are 15 residues in the CDR3. J was trimmed by 4 bases and V by 8 bases; bases with no gene match: 8. CDR1 is MNHEY, CDR2 SVGAGI, per germline. The CDR3 is CASAPGQGWYNEQFF. In nucleotides, the CDR3 is TGTGCCAGCGCTCCGGGACAGGGGTGGTACAATGAGCAGTTCTTC.

The chain is built from TRBV12-3 or TRBV12-4 and TRBJ1-1; the D is unclear. The CDR3 totals 11 residues. V lost 4 bases and J lost 6, with 6 bases in between. The CDR3 sequence: CASSSVAEAFF. The CDR3 DNA follows: TGTGCCAGCAGTTCCGTAGCTGAAGCTTTCTTT.

The chain is built from TRBV10-3 and TRBJ2-3; 9 nucleotides line up with TRBD2. Per the germline V gene, CDR1 is ENHRY and CDR2 is SYGVKD. The CDR3 totals 15 residues. V gave up 8 bases and J gave up 2 bases; unmatched junction bases: 8. In DNA form, the CDR3 reads TGTGCCATCCTATCAAGCGGGGGGTTCACAGATACGCAGTATTTT. It is translated as CAILSSGGFTDTQYF.

This chain joins TRBV28 and TRBJ1-1; TRBD1 matches 10 bases. Germline V lookup: CDR1 MDHEN, CDR2 SYDVKM. After removal of 2 bases from V and 1 base from J, the junction contained 7 bases not matched to a gene. CDR3 size: 17 residues. Written as DNA, the CDR3 is TGTGCCAGCAGTTTAGGGGGACAGGGGTTAAGGAACACTGAAGCTTTCTTT. The encoded protein is CASSLGGQGLRNTEAFF.

This clone was seen just once. The CDR3 DNA reads as TGCGCCAGCAGTGATGGTAGCGGGGGGGCCTACGAGCAGTACTTC. It codes for CASSDGSGGAYEQYF. The chain carries TRBV10-2 and TRBJ2-7; 11 positions agree with TRBD2. From germline, CDR1 is WSHSY and CDR2 SAAADI. With 3 bases clipped from V and 2 bases from J, the junction kept 3 bases outside the gene matches. The CDR3 is made up of 15 amino acids.

This sequence joins TRBV9 and TRBJ1-1; D gene uncertain. The CDR3 has 13 residues. Germline V lookup: CDR1 SGDLS, CDR2 YYNGEE. V was pared by 2 bases and J by 5 bases, with 10 bases between. The CDR3 is CASSVAAATEAFF. CDR3 in DNA: TGTGCCAGCAGCGTCGCGGCGGCTACTGAAGCTTTCTTT.

The chain has TRBV2 and TRBJ1-2, with TRBD1 as a possible D gene (5 bases). This CDR3 spans 14 amino acids. CDR1 is SNHLY, CDR2 FYNNEI, per germline. V was trimmed by 0 bases and J by 8 bases, leaving 13 bases between them. Here the CDR3 DNA reads TGTGCCAGCAGTGAAGCGCCGGCAGGACAAGGCTACACCTTC. Protein sequence: CASSEAPAGQGYTF.

V and J are TRBV10-3 and TRBJ1-1; 8 nucleotides match TRBD1. From germline, CDR1 is ENHRY and CDR2 SYGVKD. This CDR3 is built from 14 residues. V lost 4 bases to trimming and J lost 8 bases; unmatched junction nucleotides: 9. CDR3 DNA: TGTGCCATCAGTGCAGGGGGCGGGAGTGTAGAAGCTTTCTTT. It is translated as CAISAGGGSVEAFF.

This chain links TRBV19 with TRBJ2-1; 14 bases are a match to TRBD2. In germline, CDR1 is LNHDA, CDR2 SQIVND (reference sequence). V lost 5 bases and J lost 7; bases outside the gene matches: 7. The CDR3 is 16 amino acids. The CDR3 protein is CASSARLAGGQNEQFF. The CDR3 nucleotides are TGTGCCAGTAGTGCCCGACTAGCGGGGGGGCAAAATGAGCAGTTCTTC.

The chain employs TRBV12-3 or TRBV12-4 and TRBJ1-2; no reliable D call. The CDR3 spans 10 residues. With 6 bases removed from V and 3 bases from J, the gap between germline ends came to 2 bases. CDR3 region: CASSDYGYTF. CDR3 nucleotide sequence: TGTGCCAGCAGCGACTATGGCTACACCTTC.

The chain carries TRBV14 and TRBJ1-6; D ambiguous. The CDR3 has 16 residues. The V end was cut by 0 bases, the J end by 3 bases, with 9 bases between. Germline V gene data show CDR1 as SGHDN and CDR2 as FVKESK. CDR3 sequence: CASSQDRFIYNSPLHF. In DNA form, the CDR3 reads TGTGCCAGCAGCCAAGACAGGTTCATCTATAATTCACCCCTCCACTTT.

The V call is TRBV21-1, the J call TRBJ2-5; the D call of TRBD1 is as the table states it, not checked on the DNA. TRBV21-1 is labeled a pseudogene. The length of the CDR3 is 12 residues. The CDR3 sequence: CASSQAQETQYF. Written as DNA, the CDR3 is TGTGCCAGCAGCCAGGCTCAAGAGACCCAGTACTTC.

The chain combines TRBV6-4 with TRBJ2-1; D is perhaps TRBD1 (6 bases). In germline, CDR1 is MRHNA, CDR2 SNTAGT. Trimming left V 3 bases short and J 9 bases short, with 21 bases between. The CDR3 is 16 amino acids. CDR3 sequence reads: CASSEGSGTLTIEQFF. Here the CDR3 DNA reads TGTGCCAGCAGTGAAGGTTCTGGGACACTGACGATTGAGCAGTTCTTC.

This clone was seen only once. The chain joins TRBV9 to TRBJ1-2; TRBD1 matches at 7 bases. Trimming took 4 bases from V and 4 from J; bases not matched to a gene: 7. The CDR3 consists of 14 residues. Germline lookup yields CDR1 SGDLS and CDR2 YYNGEE. CDR3 loop: CASSSQGGPYGYTF. The CDR3 DNA reads TGTGCCAGCAGCTCCCAGGGGGGACCCTATGGCTACACCTTC.